The next 29 T cell receptor beta chains were all read from a single sample in a study of blood T cell repertoires in COVID-19 (dated by TCRdb to 2019 to 2021). Library preparation used the immunoSEQ multiplex PCR assay. Held by TCRdb, this immuneACCESS table contains in-frame sequences only and omits some clones. Under half of the omission traces to an unresolved V gene where checked; the cause of the rest is unknown. This sample lists approximately 190,000 clones; 82% were detected once. The ten largest clonotypes hold less than 9.5% of the sample. The sequencing input was peripheral blood. The receptor source for this set is an older woman with COVID-19, enrolled during active disease.

The CDR3 DNA is TGTGCCAGCAGCTACTCGGGGGGCCTCACCGGGGAGCTGTTTTTT. Encoded protein: CASSYSGGLTGELFF. The V gene is TRBV5-6, the J gene TRBJ2-2; the D gene is possibly TRBD2 (7 bases). Germline values: CDR1 SGHDT, CDR2 YYEEEE. Trimming took off 3 bases at V and 4 bases at J, with 13 bases between the two ends. The CDR3 extends over 15 amino acids.

The chain has TRBV4-1 and TRBJ1-1; no clear D gene. The germline V gene has CDR1 MGHRA and CDR2 YSYEKL. There are 17 residues in the CDR3. V lost 0 bases to trimming and J lost 0 bases, with 14 bases between them. The CDR3 protein is CASSQDFGGVMNTEAFF. The CDR3 bases are TGCGCCAGCAGCCAAGATTTCGGCGGAGTTATGAACACTGAAGCTTTCTTT.

Only a few counts were recorded for this clone. The V and J genes are TRBV5-6 and TRBJ2-7; 7 positions agree with TRBD1. The CDR3 has 13 residues. V dropped 0 bases and J dropped 8; count of bases not matched to a gene: 5. The germline V gene encodes CDR1 SGHDT and CDR2 YYEEEE. The CDR3: CASSLEKGAKQYV. The DNA of the CDR3 is TGTGCCAGCAGCTTGGAAAAGGGGGCGAAGCAGTACGTC.

The V call is TRBV5-6, the J call TRBJ1-6; maybe TRBD1 (6 bases). Trimming removed 4 bases from V and 9 bases from J, with 17 bases in between. Germline V gene lookup returns CDR1 SGHDT and CDR2 YYEEEE. The CDR3 loop spans 15 amino acids. CDR3 residues: CASSIRQAGGSPLHF. The CDR3 nucleotides are TGTGCCAGCAGCATCAGACAGGCTGGGGGTTCACCCCTCCACTTT.

This chain uses TRBV19 with TRBJ2-3, with 8 bases fitting TRBD1. The CDR3 length is 15 residues. J was trimmed by 4 bases and V by 5 bases; bases with no gene match: 8. The germline CDR1 and CDR2 sequences are LNHDA and SQIVND (reference sequence). CDR3 protein: CASSHGQGEADTQYF. The DNA of the CDR3 is TGTGCCAGTAGTCATGGACAGGGTGAGGCAGATACGCAGTATTTT.

The chain couples TRBV28 to TRBJ2-5; 7 nucleotides match TRBD2. V lost 6 bases and J lost 3; bases outside the gene matches: 7. Looked up from germline, CDR1 is MDHEN and CDR2 is SYDVKM. The CDR3 totals 14 residues. The CDR3 DNA sequence: TGTGCCAGCAGCAAAATGAGCGGGAAAGAGACCCAGTACTTC. As protein: CASSKMSGKETQYF. The variable domain in full, with the rest retrieved from reference TRBV28 and TRBJ2-5, is DVKVTQSSRYLVKRTGEKVFLECVQDMDHENMFWYRQDPGLGLRLIYFSYDVKMKEKGDIPEGYSVSREKKERFSLILESASTNQTSMYLCASSKMSGKETQYFGPGTRLLVL.

The J gene is TRBJ2-2, the V gene TRBV24-1; tentative D call: TRBD2 (7 bases). The CDR3 runs to 18 residues. With 7 bases removed from V and 0 bases from J, the gap between germline ends came to 20 bases. Germline CDR1 reads KGHDR; CDR2 reads SFDVKD. In nucleotides, the CDR3 is TGTGCCACCAGGGGGGGAGCGGGACAAAAAGCGAACACCGGGGAGCTGTTTTTT. Translating it yields CATRGGAGQKANTGELFF.

This clone was seen just once. The V gene is TRBV29-1, the J gene TRBJ1-1; 7 bases agree with TRBD1. CDR3 length: 14 amino acids. The germline gives CDR1 SQVTM, CDR2 ANQGSEA. The ends lost 6 bases at V and 4 bases at J; junction bases unmatched: 11. As DNA, the CDR3 is TGCAGCGTCTTGAAGGGGGCCGCCGGCACTGAAGCTTTCTTT. Its protein is CSVLKGAAGTEAFF.

This chain connects TRBV7-9 to TRBJ2-2; 9 positions match TRBD1. The germline V gene has CDR1 SEHNR and CDR2 FQNEAQ (reference sequence). The CDR3 consists of 16 residues. J gave up 2 bases and V 1 base, and 2 bases lay outside the gene matches. The CDR3, as DNA: TGTGCCAGCAGCTTAGGACAGGGGGAAAACACCGGGGAGCTGTTTTTT. It codes for CASSLGQGENTGELFF.

The V gene is TRBV7-9, the J gene TRBJ1-1, with 8 bases aligning to TRBD1. CDR1 is SEHNR, CDR2 FQNEAQ, per germline (reference sequence). V lost 5 bases, J lost 0 bases, and 8 bases stayed unmatched. This CDR3 is built from 16 residues. CDR3 protein: CASSRPRDRLNTEAFF. The CDR3 DNA follows: TGTGCCAGCAGCCGACCCCGGGACAGGCTGAACACTGAAGCTTTCTTT.

The rearrangement joins TRBV9 to TRBJ1-1, with D possibly TRBD1 on 6 matching bases. CDR3 length: 14 residues. V dropped 3 bases and J dropped 0 bases, with 9 bases sitting between them. Germline V gene lookup returns CDR1 SGDLS and CDR2 YYNGEE. The CDR3 protein is CASSARGMNTEAFF. Written as DNA, the CDR3 is TGTGCCAGCAGCGCCAGGGGCATGAACACTGAAGCTTTCTTT.

V and J are TRBV29-1 and TRBJ1-1; 7 bases match TRBD1. The CDR3 spans 15 residues. Looked up from germline, CDR1 is SQVTM and CDR2 is ANQGSEA. J lost 1 base, V lost 7 bases, and 12 bases had no gene match. DNA for the CDR3: TGCAGCGCCCGGCACCAGGGGGTGGAGAACACTGAAGCTTTCTTT. Protein product: CSARHQGVENTEAFF.

The chain employs TRBV6-5 and TRBJ2-3; 8 bases match TRBD1. With V trimmed by 6 bases and J by 0 bases, 5 bases remained unmatched. Germline CDR1 is MNHEY and CDR2 is SVGAGI. This CDR3 is built from 15 residues. This CDR3 is CASRPTGGSTDTQYF. CDR3 in DNA: TGTGCCAGCAGACCTACAGGGGGGAGCACAGATACGCAGTATTTT.

This clone has a count of ten or more. V usage is TRBV7-2 and J usage is TRBJ2-2; the match to TRBD1 covers 9 bases. J gave up 5 bases and V 0 bases, and 4 bases lay outside the gene matches. CDR3 length: 16 amino acids. Germline-derived CDR1 and CDR2 are SGHTA and FQGNSA. CDR3 region: CASSLAGQGWTGELFF. CDR3 sequence (DNA): TGTGCCAGCAGCTTAGCGGGACAGGGTTGGACCGGGGAGCTGTTTTTT.

The rearrangement links TRBV6-1 to TRBJ1-2; D ambiguous. Trimming took 3 bases from V and 8 from J, leaving 7 bases between them. From germline, CDR1 is MNHNS and CDR2 SASEGT. This CDR3 is built from 11 residues. The DNA of the CDR3 is TGTGCCAGCAGTGACGTAGCCGGCTACACCTTC. This codes for CASSDVAGYTF.

The gene calls are TRBV7-9 and TRBJ2-2; D is perhaps TRBD1 (5 bases). From germline, CDR1 is SEHNR and CDR2 FQNEAQ (reference sequence). The CDR3 runs to 16 residues. V was trimmed by 1 base and J by 2 bases, leaving 11 bases between them. The CDR3 DNA follows: TGTGCCAGCAGCTTAGGCAGGGCGGATAACACCGGGGAGCTGTTTTTT. This sequence encodes CASSLGRADNTGELFF. Supplemented by reference TRBV7-9 and TRBJ2-2, the full variable domain reads DTGVSQNPRHKITKRGQNVTFRCDPISEHNRLYWYRQTLGQGPEFLTYFQNEAQLEKSRLLSDRFSAERPKGSFSTLEIQRTEQGDSAMYLCASSLGRADNTGELFFGEGSRLTVL.

The chain joins TRBV2 to TRBJ2-1; D possibly corresponds to TRBD2 (7 bases). V dropped 7 bases and J dropped 6 bases, with 16 bases sitting between them. Germline CDR1 reads SNHLY; CDR2 reads FYNNEI. The CDR3 loop spans 14 amino acids. Here the CDR3 DNA reads TGTGCCAGCACTTCCCTGGGGGGGCGCAATGAGCAGTTCTTC. It translates to CASTSLGGRNEQFF.

The V call is TRBV10-1, the J call TRBJ2-3, with D possibly being TRBD1 (6 bases). Looked up from germline, CDR1 is WNHNN and CDR2 is SYGVQD (reference sequence). Trimming removed 6 bases at V and 0 bases at J, with 10 bases between. The CDR3 is 14 residues long. CDR3 DNA sequence: TGCGCCAGCAGCGACAGGACTAGCACAGATACGCAGTATTTT. Encoded protein: CASSDRTSTDTQYF.

V usage is TRBV6-1 and J usage is TRBJ1-5; 7 nucleotides agree with TRBD1. The V and J ends lost 1 base and 3 bases, in that order; junction bases with no gene match: 3. The CDR3 loop spans 15 amino acids. Germline CDR1 MNHNS, CDR2 SASEGT. The CDR3 loop reads CASSEVGQNNQPQHF. CDR3 nucleotide sequence: TGTGCCAGCAGTGAAGTGGGACAGAACAATCAGCCCCAGCATTTT.

The V and J genes are TRBV5-4 and TRBJ1-1; 10 bases fit TRBD1. From germline, CDR1 is SGHNT and CDR2 YYREEE (reference sequence). Trimming cost V 3 bases and J 5 bases; bases outside gene matches: 4. The CDR3 runs 14 residues. As DNA, the CDR3 is TGTGCCAGCAGCTGGACAGGGGGTGGAACTGAAGCTTTCTTT. It encodes CASSWTGGGTEAFF.

The chain couples TRBV18 to TRBJ1-5, with 8 positions matching TRBD1. In germline, CDR1 is KGHSH, CDR2 LQKENI. This CDR3 comprises 13 residues. V was clipped by 4 bases and J by 6 bases; unmatched bases: 2. For the CDR3, the DNA is TGTGCCAGCTCACTGGGGACAGGTCAGCCCCAGCATTTT. It encodes CASSLGTGQPQHF.

The CDR3 nucleotides are TGTGCCAGTTTACAGGGGGCCGGCACCGGGGAGCTGTTTTTT. Its translation is CASLQGAGTGELFF. The rearrangement uses TRBV19 and TRBJ2-2, with 9 bases lining up with TRBD1. Germline CDR1 LNHDA, CDR2 SQIVND (reference sequence). This CDR3 comprises 14 residues. Unmatched junction bases numbered 5, after V lost 8 bases and J lost 4 bases.

The chain joins TRBV6-5 to TRBJ1-5; D perhaps matches TRBD1 (6 bases). The germline CDR1 and CDR2 sequences are MNHEY and SVGAGI. Trimming took off 6 bases at V and 5 bases at J, with 14 bases between the two ends. The CDR3 spans 14 residues. DNA for the CDR3: TGTGCCAGCAGGTCCTCGGGGGGCGATCAGCCCCAGCATTTT. Translation: CASRSSGGDQPQHF.

This rearrangement joins TRBV5-4 to TRBJ1-1, with D uncertain. The CDR3 is made up of 14 amino acids. CDR1 and CDR2 (germline): SGHNT, YYREEE (reference sequence). Trimming stripped 4 bases from V and 0 bases from J, with 10 bases between. The CDR3 nucleotides read TGTGCCAGCAGCCTCAGTTTTATGAACACTGAAGCTTTCTTT. Translating gives CASSLSFMNTEAFF.

This clone is a singleton in its sample. For the CDR3, the DNA is TGTGCCAGTAGTCCAAGACAGGGGCACACCGGGGAGCTGTTTTTT. It is translated as CASSPRQGHTGELFF. This chain uses TRBV19 with TRBJ2-2; 8 positions match TRBD1. Germline CDR1 and CDR2: LNHDA and SQIVND (reference sequence). The CDR3 runs 15 residues. V shed 5 bases, J shed 3 bases, and the junction held 5 bases outside the gene matches. Looking up the rest from reference TRBV19 and TRBJ2-2 gives the full variable domain: DGGITQSPKYLFRKEGQNVTLSCEQNLNHDAMYWYRQDPGQGLRLIYYSQIVNDFQKGDIAEGYSVSREKKESFPLTVTSAQKNPTAFYLCASSPRQGHTGELFFGEGSRLTVL.

The sample holds a few counts of this clone. V gene TRBV3-1 (or the pseudogene TRBV3-2) combines with J gene TRBJ1-2, with D hard to call. This CDR3 is 14 amino acids long. Trimming left V 4 bases short and J 3 bases short, with 12 bases between. Germline loops: CDR1 LGHDT, CDR2 YNNKEL (reference sequence). DNA of the CDR3: TGTGCCAGCAGCCCCAGTCACGGGTACTATGGCTACACCTTC. Translated, it gives CASSPSHGYYGYTF.

V usage is TRBV5-8 and J usage is TRBJ2-5; 9 bases align to TRBD1. Unmatched junction bases numbered 8, after V lost 0 bases and J lost 2 bases. CDR1 SGHTS and CDR2 YDEGEE come from the germline V gene. CDR3 size: 17 residues. The CDR3 coding sequence is TGTGCCAGCAGCTTGGGCGCCTGGACAGGGGTACAAGAGACCCAGTACTTC. It encodes CASSLGAWTGVQETQYF.

The chain recombines TRBV2 with TRBJ2-5; 8 nucleotides agree with TRBD2. This CDR3 spans 13 amino acids. CDR1 and CDR2 (germline): SNHLY, FYNNEI. V gave up 4 bases and J gave up 5 bases; unmatched junction bases: 3. CDR3 in amino acids: CASSARGGETQYF. CDR3 DNA sequence: TGTGCCAGCAGTGCCCGGGGGGGGGAGACCCAGTACTTC.

CDR3 bases: TGCGCCAGCCAATCAAGCGGGGCTAGCGGGCAAGAGACCCAGTACTTC. It codes for CASQSSGASGQETQYF. The chain uses TRBV5-1 and TRBJ2-5; 8 nucleotides agree with TRBD2. The V and J ends lost 7 bases and 2 bases, in that order; junction bases with no gene match: 13. The germline gives CDR1 SGHRS, CDR2 YFSETQ. The CDR3 spans 16 residues. The whole variable domain, filled in from reference TRBV5-1 and TRBJ2-5, reads KAGVTQTPRYLIKTRGQQVTLSCSPISGHRSVSWYQQTPGQGLQFLFEYFSETQRNKGNFPGRFSGRQFSNSRSEMNVSTLELGDSALYLCASQSSGASGQETQYFGPGTRLLVL.